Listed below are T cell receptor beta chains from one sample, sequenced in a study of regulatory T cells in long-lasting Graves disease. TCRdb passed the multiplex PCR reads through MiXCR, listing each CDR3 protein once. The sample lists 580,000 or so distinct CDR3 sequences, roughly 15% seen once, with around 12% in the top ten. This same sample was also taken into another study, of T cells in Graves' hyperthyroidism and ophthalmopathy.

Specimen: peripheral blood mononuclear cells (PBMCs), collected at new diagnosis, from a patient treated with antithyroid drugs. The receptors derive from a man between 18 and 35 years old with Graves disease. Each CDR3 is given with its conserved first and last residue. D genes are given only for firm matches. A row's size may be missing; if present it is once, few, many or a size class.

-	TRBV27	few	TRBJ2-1	TGTGCCAGCAGTACCACGACTGGAGTAGGGGTCAATGAGCAGTTCTTC	CASSTTTGVGVNEQFF
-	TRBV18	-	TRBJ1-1	TGTGCCAGCTCAGCCAGGCACACTGAAGCTTTCTTT	CASSARHTEAFF
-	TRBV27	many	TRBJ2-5	TGTGCCAGCAGTTTTGGTTTCCCAGAGACCCAGTACTTC	CASSFGFPETQYF
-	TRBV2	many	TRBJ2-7	TGTGCCAGCATTGCCGGATTCAGGGTACGGATCCCGAGCTACGAGCAGTACTTC	CASIAGFRVRIPSYEQYF
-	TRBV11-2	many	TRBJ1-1	TGTGCCAGCAGCTTAGACGGGGGAATGAACACTGAAGCTTTCTTT	CASSLDGGMNTEAFF
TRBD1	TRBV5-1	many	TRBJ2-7	TGCGCCAGCAGCGATAAGACAGGGTTGGGCTCCTACGAGCAGTACTTC	CASSDKTGLGSYEQYF
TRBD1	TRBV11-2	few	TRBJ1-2	TGTGCCAGCAGGTCGGGGACAGGGAGATATGGCTACACCTTC	CASRSGTGRYGYTF
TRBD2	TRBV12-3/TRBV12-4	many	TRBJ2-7	TGTGCCAGCAGCCTAGCGGGTTCTAGGGTCCACGAGCAGTACTTC	CASSLAGSRVHEQYF
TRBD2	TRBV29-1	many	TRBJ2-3	TGCAGCTCCTCCGGGGGGGGCACAGATACGCAGTATTTT	CSSSGGGTDTQYF
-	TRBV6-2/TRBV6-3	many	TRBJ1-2	TGTGCCAGTCCCCCCAACCAGGGCCGGCGCGAGGGCTACACCTTC	CASPPNQGRREGYTF
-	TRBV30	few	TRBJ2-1	TGTGCCTGGAGTCCGGCGGGGCCCAATGAGCAGTTCTTC	CAWSPAGPNEQFF
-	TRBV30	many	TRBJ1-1	TGTGCCTGGGGACGGTCGAACACTGAAGCTTTCTTT	CAWGRSNTEAFF
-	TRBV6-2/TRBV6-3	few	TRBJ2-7	TGTGCCAGCAGTGAAGGCATTAACTACGAGCAGTACTTC	CASSEGINYEQYF
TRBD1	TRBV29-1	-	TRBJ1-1	TGCAGCGTTCGACAGGGGACGAGGGCTGAAGCTTTCTTT	CSVRQGTRAEAFF
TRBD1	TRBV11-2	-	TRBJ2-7	TGTGCCAGTAGTCTTTGGGGACAGGGGGCCCACGAGCAGTACTTC	CASSLWGQGAHEQYF
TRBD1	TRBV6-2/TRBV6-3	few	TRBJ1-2	TGTGCCGGATCCGGACAGGGGCAGTACTATGGCTACACCTTC	CAGSGQGQYYGYTF
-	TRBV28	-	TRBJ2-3	TGTGCCAGCAGCTTCCGGGCCCCAAGCACAGATACGCAGTATTTT	CASSFRAPSTDTQYF
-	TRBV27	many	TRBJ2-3	TGTGCCAGCCGAAAAAGTCGCGGGCTCGATACAGATACGCAGTATTTT	CASRKSRGLDTDTQYF
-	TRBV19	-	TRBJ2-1	TGTGCCAGTAGTATTTCCGTAGAAAATGAGCAGTTCTTC	CASSISVENEQFF
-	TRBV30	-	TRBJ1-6	TGTGCCTGGGGGGTAGGAGGGACATCACCCCTCCACTTT	CAWGVGGTSPLHF
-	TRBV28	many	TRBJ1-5	-	CASSFRGRYSNQPQHF
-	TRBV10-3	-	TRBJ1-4	TGTGCCACTGGGCGGCACAATAATGAAAAACTGTTTTTT	CATGRHNNEKLFF
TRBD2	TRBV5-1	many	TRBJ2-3	TGCGCCAGCAGCCGACTAGCGGGAGAGAGCACAGATACGCAGTATTTT	CASSRLAGESTDTQYF
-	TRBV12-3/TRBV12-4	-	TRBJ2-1	TGTGCCAGCAGCATGGGACACCCCAATGAGCAGTTCTTC	CASSMGHPNEQFF
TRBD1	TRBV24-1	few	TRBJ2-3	TGTGCCACCAGCCAACTCGGGACAGAGGTCGATACGCAGTATTTT	CATSQLGTEVDTQYF
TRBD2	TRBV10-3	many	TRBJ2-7	TGTGCCATCAGTGAGCCGCCGGGGGGCGAGCAGTACTTC	CAISEPPGGEQYF
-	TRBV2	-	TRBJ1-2	TGTGCCAGCAGTGAGGAGCGGTTGGGCAACGGGGGAGGCTACACCTTC	CASSEERLGNGGGYTF
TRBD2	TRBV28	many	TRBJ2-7	TGTGCCAGCAGTCCGCGGGGACTAGCGTACGAGCAGTACTTC	CASSPRGLAYEQYF
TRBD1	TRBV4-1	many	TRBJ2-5	TGCGCCAGCAGCCAAGTTCGTGCCGGGACAGCGGTCCAAGAGACCCAGTACTTC	CASSQVRAGTAVQETQYF
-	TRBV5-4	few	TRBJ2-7	TGTGCCAGCAGCTTGGAGGGGCTCGAGCAGTACTTC	CASSLEGLEQYF
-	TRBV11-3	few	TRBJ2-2	TGTGCCAGCAGCTCCACCACCCCCAGTGGAGAGCTGTTTTTT	CASSSTTPSGELFF
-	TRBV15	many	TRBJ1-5	TGTGCCACCAGCAGAGGGTTAGACAGGAGCCGGGATCAGCCCCAGCATTTT	CATSRGLDRSRDQPQHF
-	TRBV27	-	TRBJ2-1	TGTGCCAGTAAATGGGGGCACTCCTACAATGAGCAGTTCTTC	CASKWGHSYNEQFF
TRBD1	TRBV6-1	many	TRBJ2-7	TGTGCCAGCAGAACCGGGACAGGGTATTCCTACGAGCAGTACTTC	CASRTGTGYSYEQYF
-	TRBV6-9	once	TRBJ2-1	TGTGCCAGCGGTTCGCCGACTGAGCAGTTCTTC	CASGSPTEQFF
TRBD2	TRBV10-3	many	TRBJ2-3	TGTGCCACCTACTATGAACTAGCGGGAGGCACAGATACGCAGTATTTT	CATYYELAGGTDTQYF
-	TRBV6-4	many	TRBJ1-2	TGTGCCAGCAGTGACAAGCAGGGAGCTAACTATGGCTACACCTTC	CASSDKQGANYGYTF
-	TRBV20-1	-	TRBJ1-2	TGCAGTGGATCCCAACCCGGGGAGAGGTTACGTTATGGCTACACCTTC	CSGSQPGERLRYGYTF
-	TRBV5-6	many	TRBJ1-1	TGTGCCAGCAGCGATGGGACCTTCTCTGAAGCTTTCTTT	CASSDGTFSEAFF
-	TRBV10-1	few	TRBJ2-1	TGCGCCAGCAGTAGGGACCAATACAATGAGCAGTTCTTC	CASSRDQYNEQFF
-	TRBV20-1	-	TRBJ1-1	TGCAGAGACGAAAAGAGAGTTACTGAAGCTTTCTTT	CRDEKRVTEAFF
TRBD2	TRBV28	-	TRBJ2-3	TGTGCCAGCACACTCGGGAGGGTGGATACGCAGTATTTT	CASTLGRVDTQYF
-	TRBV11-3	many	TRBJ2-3	TGTGCCAGCAGCTTAGCACGGGAGAGGGCTACGCAGTATTTT	CASSLARERATQYF
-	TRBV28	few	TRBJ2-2	TGTGCCAGCAGGGCAGGGATGAACACCGGGGAGCTGTTTTTT	CASRAGMNTGELFF
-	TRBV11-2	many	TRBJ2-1	TGTGCCAGCAGCCGGGAAGTGACTGAGCAGTTCTTC	CASSREVTEQFF
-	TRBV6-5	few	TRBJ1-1	TGTGCCAGCAGTTTAAGTGTTGGGCGACGGATGAACACTGAAGCTTTCTTT	CASSLSVGRRMNTEAFF
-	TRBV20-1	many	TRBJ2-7	TGCAGTGCTTCCCTCGCTGCCTACGAGCAGTACTTC	CSASLAAYEQYF
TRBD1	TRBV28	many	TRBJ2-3	TGTGCCAGCAGGGCCGACAGGGGGAGGGATAGCACAGATACGCAGTATTTT	CASRADRGRDSTDTQYF
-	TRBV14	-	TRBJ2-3	TGTGCCAGCAGCCAAGGGTCGAACCCATTGTTCGCGCAGTATTTT	CASSQGSNPLFAQYF
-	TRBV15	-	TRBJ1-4	TGTGCCACCAGCAGGGACAGACTCAATGAAAAACTGTTTTTT	CATSRDRLNEKLFF
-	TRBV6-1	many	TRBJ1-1	TGTGCCAGCATCCAGGGACACACTGAAGCTTTCTTT	CASIQGHTEAFF
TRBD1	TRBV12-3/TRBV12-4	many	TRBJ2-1	TGTGCCAGCAGCGTAGGACAGGGTGCCTACAATGAGCAGTTCTTC	CASSVGQGAYNEQFF
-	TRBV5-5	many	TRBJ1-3	TGTGCCAGCAGCTTGGGAGTTGGAAGCTCTGGAAACACCATATATTTT	CASSLGVGSSGNTIYF
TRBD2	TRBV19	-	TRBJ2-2	TGTGCCAGTAGTCTCCTAGAGATAGCGGGAGATTCGGCCGGGGAGCTGTTTTTT	CASSLLEIAGDSAGELFF